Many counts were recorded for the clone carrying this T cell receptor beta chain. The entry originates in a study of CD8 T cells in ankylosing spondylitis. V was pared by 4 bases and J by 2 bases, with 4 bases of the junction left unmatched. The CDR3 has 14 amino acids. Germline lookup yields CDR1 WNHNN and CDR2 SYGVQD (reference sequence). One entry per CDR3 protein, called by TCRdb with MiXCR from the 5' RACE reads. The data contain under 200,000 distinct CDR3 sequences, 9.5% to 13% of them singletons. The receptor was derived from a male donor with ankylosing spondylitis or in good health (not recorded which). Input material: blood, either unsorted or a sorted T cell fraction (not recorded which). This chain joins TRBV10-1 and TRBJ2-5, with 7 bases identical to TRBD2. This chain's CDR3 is CASSAGGPQETQYF. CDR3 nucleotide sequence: TGCGCCAGCAGTGCGGGGGGTCCTCAAGAGACCCAGTACTTC.